Listed here are 23 T cell receptor beta chains from one sample, sequenced in a study of human T cells and chemical hapten exposure. Time point indicated: pre-sensitization, week 0. Treatment defined: therapeutic diphenylcyclopropenone sensitization with weekly scalp DPC. TCRdb re-analysed the RACE reads in MiXCR, keeping a single row per CDR3 protein. This sample has about 290,000 distinct CDR3 sequences, with roughly 7.4% found just once. The sequenced sample was whole blood, obtained in connection with sensitization to the hapten diphenylcyclopropenone (DPC). These receptor sequences come from a young man with alopecia areata. Some clones in this sample may be carry-over from other donors' samples.

V usage is TRBV27 and J usage is TRBJ2-2, with D possibly TRBD1 on 6 matching bases. The CDR3 loop spans 13 amino acids. Germline values: CDR1 MNHEY, CDR2 SMNVEV (reference sequence). The V end was cut by 5 bases, the J end by 6 bases, with 10 bases between. CDR3 nucleotide sequence: TGTGCCAGCAGTAACAGGGTATCCGGGGAGCTGTTTTTT. Encoded protein: CASSNRVSGELFF.

This clonotype has more than one count but fewer than ten. The gene calls are TRBV29-1 and TRBJ2-1; D perhaps matches TRBD2 (5 bases). V was cut by 3 bases and J by 7 bases, with 13 bases left in between. Germline values: CDR1 SQVTM, CDR2 ANQGSEA. This CDR3 region has 13 residues. CDR3 DNA: TGCAGCGTTGAGGTCGGCGGCGGGAATGAGCAGTTCTTC. Translating it yields CSVEVGGGNEQFF.

This clonotype was found many times. V gene TRBV20-1 combines with J gene TRBJ1-1; D remains ambiguous. The V gene's germline CDR1 is DFQATT and CDR2 SNEGSKA (reference sequence). V was cut by 6 bases and J by 0 bases, with 11 bases left in between. The CDR3 extends over 13 amino acids. The CDR3 region has the DNA TGCAGTGCCGACCAGGCAATGAACACTGAAGCTTTCTTT. Protein product: CSADQAMNTEAFF.

This rearrangement joins TRBV5-1 to TRBJ2-1; D unclear. V dropped 0 bases and J dropped 7 bases, with 8 bases sitting between them. The CDR3 is 13 amino acids. Per the germline V gene, CDR1 is SGHRS and CDR2 is YFSETQ. The chain's CDR3 is CASSLDGWNEQFF. DNA of the CDR3: TGCGCCAGCAGCTTGGATGGGTGGAATGAGCAGTTCTTC.

The sample holds a few counts of this clonotype. The chain uses TRBV12-3 or TRBV12-4 and TRBJ1-2; a weak D match, TRBD1 (6 bases). The CDR3 has 14 amino acids. V was cut by 7 bases and J by 4 bases, with 16 bases left in between. DNA for the CDR3: TGTGCCAGCATTAAGGGGGGGTATTTCTATGGCTACACCTTC. The encoded protein is CASIKGGYFYGYTF.

This clonotype occurred a few times. The V gene is TRBV7-9, the J gene TRBJ1-2; TRBD1 matches 7 bases. The length of the CDR3 is 13 residues. V gave up 4 bases and J gave up 3 bases; unmatched junction bases: 2. CDR1 is SEHNR, CDR2 FQNEAQ, per germline (reference sequence). This chain's CDR3 is CASSSRGYYGYTF. The CDR3 DNA reads as TGTGCCAGCAGCTCCAGGGGGTACTATGGCTACACCTTC.

This clonotype was seen a few times. CDR3 sequence (DNA): TGCGCCAGCAGCCTGGGGACTAGCGGCACTAGCACAGATACGCAGTATTTT. Its protein product is CASSLGTSGTSTDTQYF. The chain is built from TRBV5-1 and TRBJ2-3; the match to TRBD2 covers 11 bases. The CDR3 runs 17 residues. CDR1 is SGHRS and CDR2 is YFSETQ in the germline V gene. V lost 4 bases and J lost 0; bases outside the gene matches: 7.

With respect to this clonotype: One junction end does not reproduce the germline sequence, and a read error may be involved. This rearrangement joins TRBV28 to TRBJ2-2; D gene unclear. This CDR3 has 13 amino acids. Germline CDR1 reads MDHEN; CDR2 reads SYDVKM. Here the CDR3 reads CASSRPGTEELFF. CDR3 in DNA: TGTGCCAGCAGTCGGCCGGGCACCGAGGAGCTGTTTTTT.

This clonotype came up many times. The chain uses TRBV20-1 and TRBJ1-6; TRBD1 matches 9 bases. The CDR3 is made up of 14 amino acids. In germline, CDR1 is DFQATT, CDR2 SNEGSKA (reference sequence). Losses at the gene ends were 5 bases for V and 6 bases for J; bases not matched to a gene: 5. This CDR3 reads CSAPDRGTNSPLHF. The CDR3 nucleotides read TGCAGTGCTCCGGACAGGGGAACTAATTCACCCCTCCACTTT.

V and J are TRBV6-5 and TRBJ1-1, with D possibly TRBD1 on 5 matching bases. CDR3 length: 14 amino acids. Germline V gene lookup returns CDR1 MNHEY and CDR2 SVGAGI. Trimming stripped 5 bases from V and 4 bases from J, with 14 bases between. Here the CDR3 DNA reads TGTGCCAGCAGTCGTGACAGTAGCCCCACTGAAGCTTTCTTT. Translation gives CASSRDSSPTEAFF.

The rearrangement links TRBV5-1 to TRBJ1-1, with D hard to call. V was pared by 4 bases and J by 5 bases, with 21 bases between. The germline gives CDR1 SGHRS, CDR2 YFSETQ. The CDR3 covers 16 residues. The CDR3 coding sequence is TGCGCCAGCAGCCCCCGGGCAGAGGGAGAGGTTACTGAAGCTTTCTTT. Translated, it gives CASSPRAEGEVTEAFF.

In its sample, this clonotype was seen a few times. The V call is TRBV25-1, the J call TRBJ1-2; no clear D gene. Deletions cut 4 bases from V and 5 bases from J, with 14 bases between. The germline CDR1 and CDR2 sequences are MGHDK and SYGVNS. The CDR3 covers 14 residues. CDR3: CASSAGSITYGYTF. The CDR3 DNA reads as TGTGCCAGCAGTGCGGGGTCCATTACTTATGGCTACACCTTC.

This clonotype was found many times. CDR3 sequence reads: CATRSTGERADTQYF. CDR3 DNA sequence: TGTGCCACCCGTTCTACAGGGGAGAGGGCAGATACGCAGTATTTT. V usage is TRBV28 and J usage is TRBJ2-3, with 7 bases fitting TRBD1. Germline-derived CDR1 and CDR2 are MDHEN and SYDVKM. CDR3 size: 15 residues. V lost 10 bases, J lost 4 bases, and 14 bases stayed unmatched. Full variable domain (missing parts from reference TRBV28 and TRBJ2-3): DVKVTQSSRYLVKRTGEKVFLECVQDMDHENMFWYRQDPGLGLRLIYFSYDVKMKEKGDIPEGYSVSREKKERFSLILESASTNQTSMYLCATRSTGERADTQYFGPGTRLTVL.

J is TRBJ2-2 and V is TRBV5-1; D is unclear. CDR3 length equals 15 residues. V gave up 1 base and J gave up 2 bases, with 9 bases separating them. The V gene's germline CDR1 is SGHRS and CDR2 YFSETQ. CDR3: CASSLSALNTGELFF. The CDR3 nucleotides read TGCGCCAGCAGCTTGTCGGCGCTAAACACCGGGGAGCTGTTTTTT.

This clonotype was counted between two and nine times. V gene TRBV6-2 or TRBV6-3 combines with J gene TRBJ2-5; a weak D match, TRBD2 (5 bases). In germline, CDR1 is MNHEY, CDR2 SVGEGT. The CDR3 totals 14 residues. Trimming left V 10 bases short and J 2 bases short, with 17 bases between. CDR3 sequence (DNA): TGTGCCACCGGGATTCGGTCACAGCAAGAGACCCAGTACTTC. It translates to CATGIRSQQETQYF.

The chain uses TRBV10-2 and TRBJ1-5, with D perhaps TRBD1 (5 bases). V dropped 0 bases and J dropped 5 bases, with 11 bases sitting between them. CDR1 WSHSY and CDR2 SAAADI come from the germline V gene. This CDR3 is built from 15 residues. The CDR3 DNA is TGCGCCAGCAGTGAGTCAGGGCAGGGACATCAGCCCCAGCATTTT. Its translation: CASSESGQGHQPQHF.

This clonotype was seen a few times. J is TRBJ1-2 and V is TRBV7-3; the D gene is possibly TRBD1 (5 bases). V was clipped by 5 bases and J by 4 bases, with 17 bases between them. The CDR3 length is 15 residues. CDR1 is SGHTA and CDR2 is FQGTGA in the germline V gene. The CDR3: CASSPGGRDAYGYTF. CDR3 sequence (DNA): TGTGCCAGCAGCCCCGGCGGTCGGGACGCCTATGGCTACACCTTC.

In this sample, this clonotype turned up a few times. The chain couples TRBV9 to TRBJ2-5; possible D gene TRBD1, 5 bases. CDR1 is SGDLS and CDR2 is YYNGEE in the germline V gene. Trimming left V 0 bases short and J 5 bases short, with 17 bases between. CDR3 length: 16 residues. The DNA for the CDR3 is TGTGCCAGCAGCGTAGAGGACATACCGCCCCGGGAGACCCAGTACTTC. Translation gives CASSVEDIPPRETQYF.

This clonotype was detected a few times. The chain employs TRBV15 and TRBJ2-3; D remains unclear. V lost 0 bases to trimming and J lost 1 base, with 5 bases between them. Germline V lookup: CDR1 LNHNV, CDR2 YYDKDF (reference sequence). The CDR3 contains 14 residues. CDR3 nucleotides: TGTGCCACCAGCAGAGAACCTGGCACAGATACGCAGTATTTT. Protein: CATSREPGTDTQYF. Full variable domain (remainder filled in from reference TRBV15 and TRBJ2-3): DAMVIQNPRYQVTQFGKPVTLSCSQTLNHNVMYWYQQKSSQAPKLLFHYYDKDFNNEADTPDNFQSRRPNTSFCFLDIRSPGLGDTAMYLCATSREPGTDTQYFGPGTRLTVL.

This clonotype has just a few counts. The V and J genes are TRBV4-1 and TRBJ1-4, with D perhaps TRBD1 (6 bases). The CDR3 runs to 17 residues. CDR1 and CDR2 (germline): MGHRA, YSYEKL. V shed 1 base and J shed 4 bases, with 16 bases lying between them. CDR3 nucleotides: TGCGCCAGCAGCCAAGTCAGGGGCAGGAGGAGTAATGAAAAACTGTTTTTT. Amino acids: CASSQVRGRRSNEKLFF.

The chain uses TRBV10-3 and TRBJ1-6; 7 bases agree with TRBD1. CDR3 length equals 14 residues. The trim removed 5 bases at V and 5 bases at J, leaving 3 bases unmatched. Germline CDR1 and CDR2: ENHRY and SYGVKD. The CDR3 nucleotides read TGTGCCATCAGTAAAACAGGGGATAATTCACCCCTCCACTTT. Its translation: CAISKTGDNSPLHF.

This chain links TRBV12-3 or TRBV12-4 with TRBJ2-3; D call uncertain. The CDR3 runs to 13 residues. V lost 6 bases and J 0 bases, leaving 7 bases between the germline ends. The CDR3 loop reads CASRASSTDTQYF. The CDR3 DNA is TGTGCCAGCAGGGCTTCTAGCACAGATACGCAGTATTTT.

This clonotype has only a few counts. The chain combines TRBV3-1 with TRBJ1-6; 8 bases are shared with TRBD1. In germline, CDR1 is LGHDT, CDR2 YNNKEL (reference sequence). The CDR3 sequence is 14 residues long. V shed 2 bases, J shed 9 bases, and the junction held 3 bases outside the gene matches. CDR3 sequence (DNA): TGTGCCAGCAGCCAACTGACAGGGGCTTCACCCCTCCACTTT. Amino acids: CASSQLTGASPLHF.